What follows are 24 T cell receptor beta chains derived from one specimen sequenced in a study of cytomegalovirus exposure and HLA in healthy donors. Primers: 60 Vbeta forward and 13 Jbeta reverse. Only in-frame clones appear in the TCRdb table, and some are missing; sequencing was by immunoSEQ multiplex PCR. The sample gives around 20,000 clones, 70% to 85% of which show up once; about a fifth is in the top ten. Material for sequencing was PBMCs. The receptors were sampled from a human donor in good health.

CDR3 region: CASSQEGSWFTDTQYF. CDR3 DNA sequence: TGTGCCAGCAGCCAAGAGGGCTCCTGGTTCACAGATACGCAGTATTTT. V usage is TRBV4-2 and J usage is TRBJ2-3; D gene uncertain. The CDR3 consists of 16 residues. Trimming took 0 bases from V and 2 from J, leaving 12 bases between them. Germline assignment: CDR1 LGHNA and CDR2 YNFKEQ.

In nucleotides, the CDR3 is TGTGCCAGCTACCCTCCGGGACTAGCGGGAATTGAGTACTTC. It codes for CASYPPGLAGIEYF. The genes are TRBV6-5 and TRBJ2-7; 13 nucleotides agree with TRBD2. V shed 8 bases and J 11 bases; nucleotides not matched to a gene: 12. This CDR3 has 14 amino acids. Germline lookup yields CDR1 MNHEY and CDR2 SVGAGI.

The rearrangement joins TRBV2 to TRBJ2-7; 7 nucleotides match TRBD2. Germline V gives CDR1 SNHLY, CDR2 FYNNEI. The CDR3 loop spans 17 amino acids. V was clipped by 6 bases and J by 1 base; unmatched bases: 15. The CDR3 sequence is CASRPTRAGTISYEQYF. The CDR3 DNA reads TGTGCCAGCAGGCCTACGCGGGCCGGGACTATATCCTACGAGCAGTACTTC.

This chain uses TRBV7-9 with TRBJ1-6; 7 bases are shared with TRBD1. The germline V gene encodes CDR1 SEHNR and CDR2 FQNEAQ (reference sequence). J lost 2 bases, V lost 8 bases, and 9 bases had no gene match. This CDR3 has 16 amino acids. CDR3 nucleotides: TGTGCCAGCGGAACTAACAGGGGCGCCTATAATTCACCCCTCCACTTT. This codes for CASGTNRGAYNSPLHF.

V gene TRBV5-4 combines with J gene TRBJ2-1; D is possibly TRBD1 (6 bases). In germline, CDR1 is SGHNT, CDR2 YYREEE (reference sequence). This CDR3 spans 16 amino acids. With 0 bases removed from V and 5 bases from J, the gap between germline ends came to 15 bases. In DNA form, the CDR3 reads TGTGCCAGCAGCTTGGTGGCTTCGGCAGGGGACAATGAGCAGTTCTTC. It is translated as CASSLVASAGDNEQFF.

V usage is TRBV6-4 and J usage is TRBJ1-1; TRBD1 aligns across 7 bases. Germline assignment: CDR1 MRHNA and CDR2 SNTAGT. This CDR3 has 14 residues. V was clipped by 5 bases and J by 4 bases; unmatched bases: 7. Here the CDR3 DNA reads TGTGCCAGCAGTTTAGACTACAGGGGCACTGAAGCTTTCTTT. This sequence encodes CASSLDYRGTEAFF.

The V call is TRBV7-9, the J call TRBJ1-1, with 7 bases identical to TRBD1. Per germline, CDR1 SEHNR and CDR2 FQNEAQ (reference sequence). V shed 5 bases and J 1 base; nucleotides not matched to a gene: 7. The CDR3 runs 15 residues. The CDR3 nucleotides are TGTGCCAGCAGCCCGTGGGGACAGCAGAACACTGAAGCTTTCTTT. This codes for CASSPWGQQNTEAFF.

This sequence joins TRBV7-6 and TRBJ2-3; D gene uncertain. V dropped 2 bases and J dropped 2 bases, with 14 bases sitting between them. The germline V gene has CDR1 SGHVS and CDR2 FNYEAQ. The CDR3 spans 16 residues. CDR3 loop: CASSLSGYGHTDTQYF. As DNA, the CDR3 is TGTGCCAGCAGCTTATCCGGGTACGGTCACACAGATACGCAGTATTTT.

The rearrangement uses TRBV30 and TRBJ2-5, with a possible D match to TRBD1 (6 bases). The J call may be incorrect, as the DNA end agrees better with TRBJ2-7. Germline V lookup: CDR1 GTSNPN, CDR2 SVGIG (reference sequence). CDR3 length equals 13 residues. In DNA, the CDR3 is TGTGCCTTGGCCCGGGACACTTCCTACGAGCAGTACTTC. Residues: CALARDTSYEQYF.

By share, this clone counts as medium-sized. This chain joins TRBV11-3 and TRBJ2-3; D possibly corresponds to TRBD1 (5 bases). There are 15 residues in the CDR3. Germline V gene data show CDR1 as SGHNT and CDR2 as YENEEA. Trimming took off 5 bases at V and 4 bases at J, with 16 bases between the two ends. CDR3 region: CASSPQGVRADTQYF. DNA of the CDR3: TGTGCCAGCAGCCCCCAAGGGGTTCGTGCAGATACGCAGTATTTT.

The CDR3 bases are TGTGCCTGGAGTTTCGGGAACTCCTACGAGCAGTACTTC. Translating gives CAWSFGNSYEQYF. The chain employs TRBV30 and TRBJ2-5, with D perhaps matching TRBD2 (5 bases). The better agreement between TRBJ2-7 and the DNA end casts doubt on the J call. CDR3 length: 13 amino acids. Looked up from germline, CDR1 is GTSNPN and CDR2 is SVGIG (reference sequence).

The rearrangement joins TRBV19 to TRBJ2-5; a weak D match, TRBD1 (8 bases). The J call may be wrong; the DNA end is better matched by TRBJ2-7. The CDR3 runs to 15 residues. CDR1 and CDR2 (germline): LNHDA, SQIVND (reference sequence). The CDR3 DNA reads as TGTGCCAGTAGTATGGGAGGGACAGGACCGTACGAGCAGTACTTC. This translates into CASSMGGTGPYEQYF.

The J gene is TRBJ2-3, the V gene TRBV27; 7 nucleotides agree with TRBD2. With 2 bases clipped from V and 4 bases from J, the junction kept 9 bases outside the gene matches. This CDR3 is 16 amino acids long. Germline lookup yields CDR1 MNHEY and CDR2 SMNVEV (reference sequence). As DNA, the CDR3 is TGTGCCAGCAGTTTAATAGCGGGCCCCAGTGCAGATACGCAGTATTTT. Amino acids: CASSLIAGPSADTQYF.

The V call is TRBV7-9, the J call TRBJ1-3; a weak D match, TRBD1 (6 bases). V was cut by 2 bases and J by 2 bases, with 10 bases left in between. Germline V lookup: CDR1 SEHNR, CDR2 FQNEAQ (reference sequence). CDR3 length: 15 residues. The CDR3 spells CASSLTGITGNTIYF. The CDR3 DNA sequence: TGTGCCAGCAGCTTAACAGGGATAACTGGAAACACCATATATTTT.

The gene calls are TRBV10-2 and TRBJ2-1, with 8 bases that match TRBD2. CDR1 is WSHSY, CDR2 SAAADI, per germline. V dropped 6 bases and J dropped 9; count of bases not matched to a gene: 13. The CDR3 has 15 residues. CDR3 amino acids: CASSLPGLAQGEQFF. CDR3 bases: TGCGCCAGCAGCCTTCCCGGACTAGCTCAGGGTGAGCAGTTCTTC.

This chain uses TRBV7-3 with TRBJ1-1; the D is unclear. From germline, CDR1 is SGHTA and CDR2 FQGTGA. The CDR3 is 14 residues long. Trimming stripped 6 bases from V and 4 bases from J, with 15 bases between. The CDR3 DNA is TGTGCCAGCAGTTTATCCGGTGGGAGCACTGAAGCTTTCTTT. Translated: CASSLSGGSTEAFF.

This chain uses TRBV4-1 with TRBJ1-2; tentative D call: TRBD1 (5 bases). V lost 1 base to trimming and J lost 8 bases, with 17 bases between them. CDR3 length: 15 residues. Germline V gives CDR1 MGHRA, CDR2 YSYEKL. The CDR3 nucleotides read TGCGCCAGCAGCCAAGTGTTATTGGCGGGGGACGGCTACACCTTC. This codes for CASSQVLLAGDGYTF.

The chain is built from TRBV29-1 and TRBJ1-1; 7 bases are shared with TRBD1. Trimming at V came to 5 bases and at J to 1 base, leaving 4 bases not matched to a gene. Germline V gene sequence: CDR1 SQVTM, CDR2 ANQGSEA. CDR3 size: 13 residues. CDR3 in amino acids: CSVTHRGNTEAFF. CDR3 nucleotide sequence: TGCAGCGTTACCCACAGGGGGAACACTGAAGCTTTCTTT.

The CDR3 DNA sequence: TGTGCCAGCTCCCGTGTGGTAGCCTACAATGAGCAGTTCTTC. Its protein product is CASSRVVAYNEQFF. The chain employs TRBV27 and TRBJ2-1; D call uncertain. This CDR3 is 14 amino acids long. The V end was cut by 8 bases, the J end by 2 bases, with 13 bases between. Looked up from germline, CDR1 is MNHEY and CDR2 is SMNVEV (reference sequence).

The chain employs TRBV25-1 and TRBJ2-1; TRBD2 agrees at 14 bases. In germline, CDR1 is MGHDK, CDR2 SYGVNS. The CDR3 length is 17 residues. V shed 3 bases and J 6 bases; nucleotides not matched to a gene: 7. The CDR3 reads CASSDRVTSGRANEQFF. The CDR3 DNA follows: TGTGCCAGCAGTGATCGCGTGACTAGCGGGAGGGCCAATGAGCAGTTCTTC.

Here the CDR3 DNA reads TGTGCCAGCAGCCGGGGGACAGGGATGATCAACGAGCAGTACTTC. It specifies CASSRGTGMINEQYF. The chain has TRBV5-4 and TRBJ2-7; 9 bases agree with TRBD1. The CDR3 is made up of 15 amino acids. The junction had 10 bases not matched to a gene; V was cut back by 4 bases and J by 5 bases. The germline V gene encodes CDR1 SGHNT and CDR2 YYREEE (reference sequence). Full variable domain (outside the CDR3, taken from reference TRBV5-4 and TRBJ2-7): ETGVTQSPTHLIKTRGQQVTLRCSSQSGHNTVSWYQQALGQGPQFIFQYYREEENGRGNFPPRFSGLQFPNYSSELNVNALELDDSALYLCASSRGTGMINEQYFGPGTRLTVT.

Only one count was recorded for this clone. The V call is TRBV5-4, the J call TRBJ2-7; 12 bases match TRBD2. Trimming cost V 4 bases and J 3 bases; bases outside gene matches: 8. Looked up from germline, CDR1 is SGHNT and CDR2 is YYREEE (reference sequence). The CDR3 is made up of 16 amino acids. The DNA for the CDR3 is TGTGCCAGCAGCATGGGATCTAGCGGGAGGGTCTACGAGCAGTACTTC. Translating gives CASSMGSSGRVYEQYF.

The rearrangement uses TRBV30 and TRBJ1-1; the D gene is possibly TRBD1 (6 bases). The CDR3 totals 17 residues. The V and J ends lost 1 base and 0 bases respectively, with 18 bases between them. Germline V CDR1 and CDR2: GTSNPN, SVGIG (reference sequence). As DNA, the CDR3 is TGTGCCTGGAGTGGAACAGGGAAAACCACCATGAACACTGAAGCTTTCTTT. Its protein is CAWSGTGKTTMNTEAFF.

This chain uses TRBV19 with TRBJ2-7; 13 bases line up with TRBD2. Germline CDR1 and CDR2: LNHDA and SQIVND (reference sequence). The CDR3 has 16 residues. Trimming at V came to 6 bases and at J to 3 bases, leaving 8 bases not matched to a gene. The CDR3 nucleotides read TGTGCCAGTAGCGTACCGGGACTAGCGGGACTCTACGAGCAGTACTTC. Translating gives CASSVPGLAGLYEQYF.